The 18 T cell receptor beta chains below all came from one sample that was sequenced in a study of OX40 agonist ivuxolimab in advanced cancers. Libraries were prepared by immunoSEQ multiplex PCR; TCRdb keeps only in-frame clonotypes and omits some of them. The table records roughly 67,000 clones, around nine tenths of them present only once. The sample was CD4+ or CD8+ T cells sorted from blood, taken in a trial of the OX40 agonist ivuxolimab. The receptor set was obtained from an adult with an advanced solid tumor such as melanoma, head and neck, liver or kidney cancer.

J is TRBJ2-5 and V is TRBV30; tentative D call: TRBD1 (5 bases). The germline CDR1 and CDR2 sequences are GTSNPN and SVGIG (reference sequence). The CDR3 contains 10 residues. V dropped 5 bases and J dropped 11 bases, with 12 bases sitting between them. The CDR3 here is CAWGPPGQYF. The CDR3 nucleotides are TGTGCCTGGGGCCCACCAGGGCAGTACTTC.

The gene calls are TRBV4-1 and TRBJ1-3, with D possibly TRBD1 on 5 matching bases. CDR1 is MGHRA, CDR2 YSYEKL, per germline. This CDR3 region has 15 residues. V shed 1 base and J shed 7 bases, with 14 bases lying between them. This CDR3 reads CASSQGQGSFNTIYF. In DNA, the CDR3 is TGCGCCAGCAGCCAAGGGCAGGGTAGCTTTAACACCATATATTTT.

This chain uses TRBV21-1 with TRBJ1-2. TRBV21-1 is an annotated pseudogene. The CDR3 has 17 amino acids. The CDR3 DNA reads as TGTGCCAGCAGCAAAGGGGAGGGGGGATCGGATAACTATGGCTACACCTTC. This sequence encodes CASSKGEGGSDNYGYTF.

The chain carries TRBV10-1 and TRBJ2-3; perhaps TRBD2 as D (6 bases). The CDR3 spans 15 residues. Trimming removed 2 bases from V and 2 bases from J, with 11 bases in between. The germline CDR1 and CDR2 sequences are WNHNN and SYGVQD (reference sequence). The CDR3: CASSEMGLATDTQYF. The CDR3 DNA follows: TGCGCCAGCAGTGAGATGGGACTGGCCACAGATACGCAGTATTTT.

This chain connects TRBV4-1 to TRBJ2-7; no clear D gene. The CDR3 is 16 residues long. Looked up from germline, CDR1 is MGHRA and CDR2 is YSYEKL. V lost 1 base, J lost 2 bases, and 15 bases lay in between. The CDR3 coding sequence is TGCGCCAGCAGCCAAGCCCCCCGCCAGGCCGCCTACGAGCAGTACTTC. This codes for CASSQAPRQAAYEQYF.

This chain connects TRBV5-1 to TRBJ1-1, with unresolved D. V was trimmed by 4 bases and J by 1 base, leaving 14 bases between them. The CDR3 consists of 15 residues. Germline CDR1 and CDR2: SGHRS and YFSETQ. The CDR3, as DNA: TGCGCCAGCAGCACGGGCTCCGTTGGGAACACTGAAGCTTTCTTT. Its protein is CASSTGSVGNTEAFF.

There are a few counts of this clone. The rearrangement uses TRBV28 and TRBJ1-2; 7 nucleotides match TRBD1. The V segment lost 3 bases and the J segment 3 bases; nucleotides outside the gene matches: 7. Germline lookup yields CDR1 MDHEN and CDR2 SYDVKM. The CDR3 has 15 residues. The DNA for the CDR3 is TGTGCCAGCAGTTTGGAAGGGACAGACCACTATGGCTACACCTTC. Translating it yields CASSLEGTDHYGYTF.

The CDR3 DNA sequence: TGTGCCAGCGGAGGCATGAACACTGAAGCTTTCTTT. Translating it yields CASGGMNTEAFF. The genes are TRBV5-4 and TRBJ1-1; D is undetermined. Trimming removed 7 bases at V and 0 bases at J, with 7 bases between. Germline lookup yields CDR1 SGHNT and CDR2 YYREEE (reference sequence). CDR3 length: 12 residues.

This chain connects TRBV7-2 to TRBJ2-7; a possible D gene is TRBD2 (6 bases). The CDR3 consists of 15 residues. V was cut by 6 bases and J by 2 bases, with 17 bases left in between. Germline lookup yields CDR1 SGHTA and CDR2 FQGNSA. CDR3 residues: CASSAPGTGTYEQYF. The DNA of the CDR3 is TGTGCCAGCAGTGCCCCGGGGACTGGTACCTACGAGCAGTACTTC.

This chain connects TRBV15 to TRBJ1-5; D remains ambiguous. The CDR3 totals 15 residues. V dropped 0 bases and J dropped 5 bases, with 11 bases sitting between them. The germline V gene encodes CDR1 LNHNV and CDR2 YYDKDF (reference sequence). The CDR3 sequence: CATSRDLATDQPQHF. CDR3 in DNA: TGTGCCACCAGCAGAGATCTGGCCACCGATCAGCCCCAGCATTTT.

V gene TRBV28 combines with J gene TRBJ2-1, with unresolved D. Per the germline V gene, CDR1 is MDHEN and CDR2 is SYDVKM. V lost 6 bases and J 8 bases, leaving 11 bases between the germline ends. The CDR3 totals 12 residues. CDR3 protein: CASRARRDEQFF. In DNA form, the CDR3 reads TGTGCCAGCAGGGCCCGACGGGATGAGCAGTTCTTC.

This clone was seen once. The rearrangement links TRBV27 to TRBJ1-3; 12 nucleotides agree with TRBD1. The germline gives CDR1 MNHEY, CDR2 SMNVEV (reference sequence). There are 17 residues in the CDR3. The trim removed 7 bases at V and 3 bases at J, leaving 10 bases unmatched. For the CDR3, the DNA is TGTGCCAGCAAAAGACAGGGACAGGGGGCGGGTGGAAACACCATATATTTT. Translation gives CASKRQGQGAGGNTIYF.

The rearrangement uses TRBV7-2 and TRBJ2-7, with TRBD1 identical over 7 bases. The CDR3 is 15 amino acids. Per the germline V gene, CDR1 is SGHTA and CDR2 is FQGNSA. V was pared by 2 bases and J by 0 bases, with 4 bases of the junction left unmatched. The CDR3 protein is CASSLPDRASYEQYF. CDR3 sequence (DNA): TGTGCCAGCAGCTTACCCGACAGGGCCTCCTACGAGCAGTACTTC. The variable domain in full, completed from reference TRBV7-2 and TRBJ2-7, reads GAGVSQSPSNKVTEKGKDVELRCDPISGHTALYWYRQSLGQGLEFLIYFQGNSAPDKSGLPSDRFSAERTGGSVSTLTIQRTQQEDSAVYLCASSLPDRASYEQYFGPGTRLTVT.

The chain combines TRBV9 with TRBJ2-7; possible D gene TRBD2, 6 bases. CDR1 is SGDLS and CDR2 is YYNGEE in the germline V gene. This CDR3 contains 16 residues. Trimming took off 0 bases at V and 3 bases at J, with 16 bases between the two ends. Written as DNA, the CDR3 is TGTGCCAGCAGCGTAGGCCCTAGCGCTTCACTCTACGAGCAGTACTTC. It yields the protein CASSVGPSASLYEQYF.

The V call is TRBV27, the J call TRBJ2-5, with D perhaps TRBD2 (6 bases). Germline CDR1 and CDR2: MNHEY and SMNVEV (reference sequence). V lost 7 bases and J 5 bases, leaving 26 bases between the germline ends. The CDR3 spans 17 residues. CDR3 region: CASTPMRMGRFWETQYF. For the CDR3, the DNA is TGTGCCAGCACACCCATGAGAATGGGGAGGTTTTGGGAGACCCAGTACTTC.

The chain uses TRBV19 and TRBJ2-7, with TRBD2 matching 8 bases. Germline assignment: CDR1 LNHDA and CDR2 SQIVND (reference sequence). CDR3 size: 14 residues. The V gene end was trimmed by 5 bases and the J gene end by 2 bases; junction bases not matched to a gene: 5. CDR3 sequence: CASSVSGTTYEQYF. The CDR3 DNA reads TGTGCCAGTAGTGTTAGCGGGACGACCTACGAGCAGTACTTC.

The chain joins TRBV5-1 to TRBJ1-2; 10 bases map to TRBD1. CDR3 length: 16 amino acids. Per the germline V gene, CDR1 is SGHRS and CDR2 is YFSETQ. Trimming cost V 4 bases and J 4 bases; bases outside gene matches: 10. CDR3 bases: TGCGCCAGCAGCCCATCCGGGGACAGGGGTGGCTATGGCTACACCTTC. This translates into CASSPSGDRGGYGYTF.

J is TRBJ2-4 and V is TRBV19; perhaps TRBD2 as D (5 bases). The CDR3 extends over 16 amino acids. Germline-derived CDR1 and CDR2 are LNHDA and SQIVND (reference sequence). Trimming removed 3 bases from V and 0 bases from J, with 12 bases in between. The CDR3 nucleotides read TGTGCCAGTAGTATCCCTAGCAGATTAGCCAAAAACATTCAGTACTTC. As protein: CASSIPSRLAKNIQYF. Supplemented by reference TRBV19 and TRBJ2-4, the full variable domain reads DGGITQSPKYLFRKEGQNVTLSCEQNLNHDAMYWYRQDPGQGLRLIYYSQIVNDFQKGDIAEGYSVSREKKESFPLTVTSAQKNPTAFYLCASSIPSRLAKNIQYFGAGTRLSVL.